A single TCR beta chain is shown here with its context. The data were taken from a study of blood T cell repertoires in COVID-19. Study information: Donors in the United States, Italy and Spain gave samples during acute or convalescent COVID-19. Sources were T cells, B-cell-depleted T cells, or PBMCs; the material itself was cDNA or gDNA.

In the study's own analysis: Nucleated cell counts were estimated from reference gene primer amplification. Generated by immunoSEQ multiplex PCR, the TCRdb table keeps only in-frame clones and is missing some. V, J and clone size were drawn from that table, and D and trimming were deduced from the DNA. In the table there are approximately 170,000 clones, around nine tenths of which are singletons. Those enrolled in Seattle joined during active infection and were followed longitudinally afterward. The sequencing sample was made of peripheral blood. The receptor was isolated from a woman of 80 years or more with COVID-19, enrolled during active disease.

The CDR3 nucleotides are TGTGCCAGCAGCCAAGAGGGCGGGTCCTACGAGCAGTACTTC. This translates into CASSQEGGSYEQYF. This chain joins TRBV3-1 (or the pseudogene TRBV3-2) and TRBJ2-7; D is perhaps TRBD2 (5 bases). The CDR3 loop spans 14 amino acids. CDR1 LGHDT and CDR2 YNNKEL come from the germline V gene (reference sequence). Trimming left V 0 bases short and J 1 base short, with 7 bases between.